The entry below gives a single T cell receptor (beta chain) sequence along with its context. Its antigen is unknown. Generated by immunoSEQ multiplex PCR, the TCRdb table keeps only in-frame clones and is missing some. The repertoire consists of about 2,000 clones, with roughly 87% occurring once and the leading ten covering over 20%. The sample belongs to a study of circulating tumor DNA in untreated peripheral T-cell lymphoma. Study summary: Baseline and serial on-treatment serum tracked circulating tumor DNA carrying tumor TCR clonotypes. General study results and limits: Baseline tissues yielded roughly 88% and baseline serum over 60% tumor-specific clonotype detection. Persistent ctDNA after therapy did not always predict relapse. After two cycles, ctDNA cleared in 38% of serially sampled patients.

The material sequenced was cell-free DNA from blood serum. The sequence was obtained from a human donor with peripheral T-cell lymphoma.

In nucleotides, the CDR3 is TGTGCCAGCAGTGAAAGGGGGGTCAGATTGTATAATTCACCCCTCCACTTT. It encodes CASSERGVRLYNSPLHF. The chain carries TRBV6-1 and TRBJ1-6, with a possible D match to TRBD1 (6 bases). The germline V gene has CDR1 MNHNS and CDR2 SASEGT. The CDR3 has 17 amino acids. V lost 2 bases, J lost 4 bases, and 15 bases lay in between.